These 12 T cell receptor beta chains came from one sample sequenced in a study of beta chain features in type 1 diabetes. Investigators reverse transcribed all isolated RNA, so they sequenced expressed TCRB transcripts. Assay used: immunoSEQ multiplex PCR; TCRdb lists only in-frame clones, some missing. This table has a few hundred thousand clones, approximately 12% appearing once. Study-wide results and caveats: Type 1 diabetes patients had moderately but significantly shorter TCRB CDR3s in all four CD4+ subsets.

These receptors' antigens are unknown. Material: naive CD4+ T cells from blood. The receptor set was obtained from a woman aged 18-35 years with type 1 diabetes.

With respect to this clone: The same CDR3 arises from other DNA sequences in this sample as well. The chain employs TRBV5-1 and TRBJ1-1, with D possibly TRBD1 on 5 matching bases. Germline V gene lookup returns CDR1 SGHRS and CDR2 YFSETQ. V shed 2 bases and J shed 5 bases, with 7 bases lying between them. This CDR3 is built from 12 residues. The CDR3 is CASSFQGTEAFF. The CDR3 DNA follows: TGCGCCAGCAGCTTCCAGGGAACTGAAGCTTTCTTT.

This clone was seen a few times. V usage is TRBV19 and J usage is TRBJ2-6; 8 bases match TRBD1. CDR3 size: 15 residues. CDR1 and CDR2 (germline): LNHDA, SQIVND (reference sequence). With 8 bases clipped from V and 2 bases from J, the junction kept 5 bases outside the gene matches. In DNA, the CDR3 is TGTGCCAGTGTCAGGGGGCGTACTGGGGCCAACGTCCTGACTTTC. Its protein is CASVRGRTGANVLTF. The full variable domain, completed using reference TRBV19 and TRBJ2-6, is DGGITQSPKYLFRKEGQNVTLSCEQNLNHDAMYWYRQDPGQGLRLIYYSQIVNDFQKGDIAEGYSVSREKKESFPLTVTSAQKNPTAFYLCASVRGRTGANVLTFGAGSRLTVL.

This clone was seen a few times. The chain carries TRBV4-1 and TRBJ2-1, with a weak D call TRBD2 (6 bases). Germline-derived CDR1 and CDR2 are MGHRA and YSYEKL. The CDR3 consists of 16 residues. Deletions cut 0 bases from V and 3 bases from J, with 12 bases between. CDR3 sequence: CASSQDLATDYNEQFF. The CDR3 DNA sequence: TGCGCCAGCAGCCAAGATCTAGCGACTGACTACAATGAGCAGTTCTTC.

The chain carries TRBV5-1 and TRBJ1-6, with 7 bases identical to TRBD1. The CDR3 is 16 residues long. J lost 7 bases, V lost 0 bases, and 7 bases had no gene match. Germline CDR1 SGHRS, CDR2 YFSETQ. CDR3 sequence reads: CASSLDWGTANSPLHF. The CDR3, as DNA: TGCGCCAGCAGCTTGGATTGGGGGACAGCCAATTCACCCCTCCACTTT.

V is TRBV6-6 and J is TRBJ1-1; D remains ambiguous. The germline V gene encodes CDR1 MNHNY and CDR2 SVGAGI (reference sequence). Deletions cut 7 bases from V and 5 bases from J, with 17 bases between. The CDR3 is made up of 14 amino acids. The CDR3 protein is CASTTPGGGTEAFF. CDR3 bases: TGTGCCAGCACTACGCCAGGAGGAGGTACTGAAGCTTTCTTT.

This clone was observed a few times. The chain recombines TRBV4-2 with TRBJ1-4; D call uncertain. In germline, CDR1 is LGHNA, CDR2 YNFKEQ. This CDR3 contains 16 residues. The V and J ends lost 3 bases and 0 bases respectively, with 11 bases between them. The CDR3 sequence is CASSQADIATNEKLFF. CDR3 DNA: TGTGCCAGCAGCCAGGCAGACATTGCAACTAATGAAAAACTGTTTTTT.

The gene calls are TRBV6-5 and TRBJ2-3; D gene uncertain. This CDR3 spans 13 amino acids. V was trimmed by 6 bases and J by 2 bases, leaving 9 bases between them. CDR1 is MNHEY, CDR2 SVGAGI, per germline. CDR3 protein: CASRNRLTDTQYF. CDR3 nucleotides: TGTGCCAGCAGAAACCGACTCACAGATACGCAGTATTTT.

This chain connects TRBV5-4 to TRBJ2-5, with TRBD1 matching 8 bases. CDR3 length: 16 residues. J lost 5 bases, V lost 3 bases, and 12 bases had no gene match. From germline, CDR1 is SGHNT and CDR2 YYREEE (reference sequence). CDR3 protein: CASSSRTGGLWETQYF. The CDR3 DNA follows: TGTGCCAGCAGCTCACGAACAGGGGGACTGTGGGAGACCCAGTACTTC.

This clone was observed a handful of times. The chain joins TRBV29-1 to TRBJ1-5, with D possibly being TRBD1 (6 bases). CDR1 and CDR2 (germline): SQVTM, ANQGSEA. V was shortened by 1 base and J by 7 bases, with 11 bases between the two germline ends. The CDR3 sequence is 13 residues long. In DNA form, the CDR3 reads TGCAGCGTTGAAGGGGGGCTGGGGCAGCCCCAGCATTTT. Its translation is CSVEGGLGQPQHF.

This clone showed up just a few times. The chain couples TRBV9 to TRBJ2-2; D gene uncertain. The germline gives CDR1 SGDLS, CDR2 YYNGEE. The CDR3 covers 13 residues. The ends were cut back, 4 bases at V and 6 bases at J, with 10 bases in the middle. Here the CDR3 DNA reads TGTGCCAGCAGCCAGATTATCGCCGGGGAGCTGTTTTTT. Residues: CASSQIIAGELFF. Together with reference TRBV9 and TRBJ2-2, the CDR3 gives the full variable domain: DSGVTQTPKHLITATGQRVTLRCSPRSGDLSVYWYQQSLDQGLQFLIQYYNGEERAKGNILERFSAQQFPDLHSELNLSSLELGDSALYFCASSQIIAGELFFGEGSRLTVL.

The chain recombines TRBV18 with TRBJ2-1, with 7 bases matching TRBD2. Germline V gene data show CDR1 as KGHSH and CDR2 as LQKENI. The CDR3 length is 15 residues. V lost 2 bases and J lost 8; bases outside the gene matches: 9. CDR3 sequence (DNA): TGTGCCAGCTCACCAAGGGAGGGACGGGTCGATGAGCAGTTCTTC. Protein: CASSPREGRVDEQFF.

This chain links TRBV11-3 with TRBJ2-1; 9 nucleotides match TRBD2. The CDR3 loop spans 13 amino acids. V lost 5 bases to trimming and J lost 7 bases; unmatched junction nucleotides: 3. Germline CDR1 and CDR2: SGHNT and YENEEA. CDR3 DNA: TGTGCCAGCAGCATTAGCGGGGGTAATGAGCAGTTCTTC. It encodes CASSISGGNEQFF.